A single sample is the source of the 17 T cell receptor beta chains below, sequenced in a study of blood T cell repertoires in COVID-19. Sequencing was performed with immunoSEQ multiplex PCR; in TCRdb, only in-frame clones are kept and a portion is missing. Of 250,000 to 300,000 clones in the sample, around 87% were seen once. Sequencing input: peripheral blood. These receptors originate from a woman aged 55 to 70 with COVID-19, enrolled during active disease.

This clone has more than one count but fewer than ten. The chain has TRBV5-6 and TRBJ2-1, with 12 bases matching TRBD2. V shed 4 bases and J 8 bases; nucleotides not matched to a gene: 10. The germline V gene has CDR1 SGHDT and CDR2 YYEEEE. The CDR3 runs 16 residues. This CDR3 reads CASSPGLAGVFDEQFF. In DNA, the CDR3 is TGTGCCAGCAGCCCGGGACTAGCGGGTGTCTTCGATGAGCAGTTCTTC.

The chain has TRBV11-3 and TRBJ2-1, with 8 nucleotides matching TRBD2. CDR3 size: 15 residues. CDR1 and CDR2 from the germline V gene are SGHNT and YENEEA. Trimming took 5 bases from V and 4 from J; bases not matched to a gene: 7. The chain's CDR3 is CASSLRTSLYNEQFF. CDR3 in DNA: TGTGCCAGCAGCCTTCGGACTAGCTTATACAATGAGCAGTTCTTC. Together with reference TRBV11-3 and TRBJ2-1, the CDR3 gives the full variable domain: EAGVVQSPRYKIIEKKQPVAFWCNPISGHNTLYWYLQNLGQGPELLIRYENEEAVDDSQLPKDRFSAERLKGVDSTLKIQPAELGDSAVYLCASSLRTSLYNEQFFGPGTRLTVL.

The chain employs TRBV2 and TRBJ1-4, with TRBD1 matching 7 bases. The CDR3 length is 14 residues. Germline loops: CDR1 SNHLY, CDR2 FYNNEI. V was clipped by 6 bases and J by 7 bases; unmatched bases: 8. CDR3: CASSIGTASEKLFF. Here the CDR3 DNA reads TGTGCCAGCAGCATAGGGACAGCGAGTGAAAAACTGTTTTTT.

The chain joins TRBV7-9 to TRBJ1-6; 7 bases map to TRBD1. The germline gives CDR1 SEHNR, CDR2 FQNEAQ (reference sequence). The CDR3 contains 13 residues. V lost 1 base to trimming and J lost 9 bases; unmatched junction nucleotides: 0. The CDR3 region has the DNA TGTGCCAGCAGCTTAGGACAGGGTTCACCCCTCCACTTT. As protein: CASSLGQGSPLHF.

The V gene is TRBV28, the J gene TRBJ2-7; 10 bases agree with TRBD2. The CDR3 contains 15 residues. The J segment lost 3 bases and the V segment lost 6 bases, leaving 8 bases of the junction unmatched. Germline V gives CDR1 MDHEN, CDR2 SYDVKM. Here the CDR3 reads CASRRAWTSGYEQYF. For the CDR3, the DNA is TGTGCCAGCAGGCGGGCATGGACTAGCGGCTACGAGCAGTACTTC.

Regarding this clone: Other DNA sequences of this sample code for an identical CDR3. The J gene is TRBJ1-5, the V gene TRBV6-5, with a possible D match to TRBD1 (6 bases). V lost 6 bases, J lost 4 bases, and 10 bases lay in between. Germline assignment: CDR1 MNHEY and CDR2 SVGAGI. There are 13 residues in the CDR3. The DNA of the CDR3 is TGTGCCAGCAGCTATCAGGGGAATCAGCCCCAGCATTTT. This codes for CASSYQGNQPQHF.

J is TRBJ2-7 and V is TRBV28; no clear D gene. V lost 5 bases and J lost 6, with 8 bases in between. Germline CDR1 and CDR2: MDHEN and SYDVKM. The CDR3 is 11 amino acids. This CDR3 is CASSKTPEQYF. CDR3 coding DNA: TGTGCCAGCAGTAAAACTCCCGAGCAGTACTTC.

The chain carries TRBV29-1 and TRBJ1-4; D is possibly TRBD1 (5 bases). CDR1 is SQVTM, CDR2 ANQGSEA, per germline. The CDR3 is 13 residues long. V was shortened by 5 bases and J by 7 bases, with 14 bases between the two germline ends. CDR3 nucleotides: TGCAGCGTTAGGAGGGCGGGGGTTGAAAAACTGTTTTTT. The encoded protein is CSVRRAGVEKLFF. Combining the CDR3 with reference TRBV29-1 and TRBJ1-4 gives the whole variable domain SAVISQKPSRDICQRGTSLTIQCQVDSQVTMMFWYRQQPGQSLTLIATANQGSEATYESGFVIDKFPISRPNLTFSTLTVSNMSPEDSSIYLCSVRRAGVEKLFFGSGTQLSVL.

CDR3 region: CASSVRVSGANVLTF. As DNA, the CDR3 is TGTGCCAGCAGTGTCAGGGTCTCTGGGGCCAACGTCCTGACTTTC. The V gene is TRBV28, the J gene TRBJ2-6; D is possibly TRBD1 (5 bases). Germline V gives CDR1 MDHEN, CDR2 SYDVKM. This CDR3 is built from 15 residues. V was trimmed by 5 bases and J by 0 bases, leaving 8 bases between them. The full variable domain, in which reference TRBV28 and TRBJ2-6 provide the parts outside the CDR3, is DVKVTQSSRYLVKRTGEKVFLECVQDMDHENMFWYRQDPGLGLRLIYFSYDVKMKEKGDIPEGYSVSREKKERFSLILESASTNQTSMYLCASSVRVSGANVLTFGAGSRLTVL.

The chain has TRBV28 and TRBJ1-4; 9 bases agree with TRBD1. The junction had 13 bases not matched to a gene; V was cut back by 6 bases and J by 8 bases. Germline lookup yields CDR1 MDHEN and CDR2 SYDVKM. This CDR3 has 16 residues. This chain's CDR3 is CASRGTGIEGMEKLFF. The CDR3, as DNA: TGTGCCAGCAGGGGGACAGGGATTGAAGGGATGGAAAAACTGTTTTTT.

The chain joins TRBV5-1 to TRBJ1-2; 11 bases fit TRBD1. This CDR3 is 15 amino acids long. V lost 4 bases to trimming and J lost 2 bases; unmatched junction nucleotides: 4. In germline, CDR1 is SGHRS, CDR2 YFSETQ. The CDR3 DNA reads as TGCGCCAGCAGCCCCGGACAGGGGGCGAACTATGGCTACACCTTC. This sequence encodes CASSPGQGANYGYTF.

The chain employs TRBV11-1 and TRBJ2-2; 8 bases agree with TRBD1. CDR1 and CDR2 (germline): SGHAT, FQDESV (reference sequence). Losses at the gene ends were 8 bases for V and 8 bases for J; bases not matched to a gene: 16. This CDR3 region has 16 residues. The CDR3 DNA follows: TGTGCCAGCGCTTTCGGGACAGGCCTTCCCGTGGGGGAGCTGTTTTTT. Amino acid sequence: CASAFGTGLPVGELFF. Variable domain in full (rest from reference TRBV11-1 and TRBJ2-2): EAEVAQSPRYKITEKSQAVAFWCDPISGHATLYWYRQILGQGPELLVQFQDESVVDDSQLPKDRFSAERLKGVDSTLKIQPAELGDSAMYLCASAFGTGLPVGELFFGEGSRLTVL.

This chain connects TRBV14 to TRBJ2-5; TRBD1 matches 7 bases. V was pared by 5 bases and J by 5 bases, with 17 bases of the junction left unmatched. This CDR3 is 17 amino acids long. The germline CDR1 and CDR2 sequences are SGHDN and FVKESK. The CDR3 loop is CASSSGPYRGIRETQYF. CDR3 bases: TGTGCCAGCAGCAGTGGCCCTTACAGGGGCATCCGGGAGACCCAGTACTTC.

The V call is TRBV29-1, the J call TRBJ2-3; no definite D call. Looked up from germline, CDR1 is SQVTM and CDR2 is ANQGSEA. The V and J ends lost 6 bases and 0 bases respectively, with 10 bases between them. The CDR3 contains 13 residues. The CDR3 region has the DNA TGCAGCGTCGTCCCCAGAAGCACAGATACGCAGTATTTT. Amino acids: CSVVPRSTDTQYF.

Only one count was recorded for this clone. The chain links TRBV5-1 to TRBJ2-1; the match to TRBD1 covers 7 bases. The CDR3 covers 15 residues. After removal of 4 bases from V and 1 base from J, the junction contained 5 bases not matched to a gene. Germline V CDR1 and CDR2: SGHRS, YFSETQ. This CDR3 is CASSNGQASYNEQFF. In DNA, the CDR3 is TGCGCCAGCAGCAACGGACAGGCTTCCTACAATGAGCAGTTCTTC.

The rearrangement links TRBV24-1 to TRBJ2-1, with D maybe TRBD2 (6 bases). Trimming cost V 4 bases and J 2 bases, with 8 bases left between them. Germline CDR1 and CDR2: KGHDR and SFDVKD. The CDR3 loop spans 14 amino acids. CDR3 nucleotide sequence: TGTGCCACCAGTGACCGCGGGGCCTACAATGAGCAGTTCTTC. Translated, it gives CATSDRGAYNEQFF.

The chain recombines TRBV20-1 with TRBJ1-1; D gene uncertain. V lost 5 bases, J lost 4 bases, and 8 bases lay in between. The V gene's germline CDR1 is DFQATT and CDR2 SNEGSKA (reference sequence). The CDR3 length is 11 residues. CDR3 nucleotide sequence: TGCAGTGCTTCCGGGTCCACTGAAGCTTTCTTT. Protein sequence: CSASGSTEAFF.